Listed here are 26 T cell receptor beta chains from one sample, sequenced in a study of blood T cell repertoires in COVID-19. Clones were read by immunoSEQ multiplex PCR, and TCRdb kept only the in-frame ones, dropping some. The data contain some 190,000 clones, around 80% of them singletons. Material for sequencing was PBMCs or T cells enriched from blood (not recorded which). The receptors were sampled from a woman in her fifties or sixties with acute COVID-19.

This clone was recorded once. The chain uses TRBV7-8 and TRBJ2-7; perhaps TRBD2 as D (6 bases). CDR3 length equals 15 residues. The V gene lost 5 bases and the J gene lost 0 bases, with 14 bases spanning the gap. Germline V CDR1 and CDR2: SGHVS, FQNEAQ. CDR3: CASSPRRVGSYEQYV. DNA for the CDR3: TGTGCCAGCAGCCCCCGGAGGGTAGGCTCCTACGAGCAGTACGTC.

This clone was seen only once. The DNA of the CDR3 is TGTGCCAGCAGACCCGACAGGGGAGTCAATCAGCCCCAGCATTTT. It codes for CASRPDRGVNQPQHF. This chain links TRBV6-5 with TRBJ1-5, with 8 bases that match TRBD1. V shed 6 bases, J shed 3 bases, and the junction held 7 bases outside the gene matches. The germline gives CDR1 MNHEY, CDR2 SVGAGI. The CDR3 extends over 15 amino acids.

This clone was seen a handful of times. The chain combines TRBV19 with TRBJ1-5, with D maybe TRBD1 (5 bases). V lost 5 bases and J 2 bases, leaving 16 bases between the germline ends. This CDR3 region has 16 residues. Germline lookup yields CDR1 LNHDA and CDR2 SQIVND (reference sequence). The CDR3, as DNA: TGTGCCAGTAGTCGGGGGGGTTCTGCGGGCAATCAGCCCCAGCATTTT. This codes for CASSRGGSAGNQPQHF.

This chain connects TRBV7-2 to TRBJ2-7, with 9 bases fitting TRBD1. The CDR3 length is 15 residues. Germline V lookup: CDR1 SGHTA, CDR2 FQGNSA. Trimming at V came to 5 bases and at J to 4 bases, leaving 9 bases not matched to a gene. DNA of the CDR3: TGTGCCAGCAGCGAATCCGGGACAGGGAGGTACGAGCAGTACGTC. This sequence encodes CASSESGTGRYEQYV.

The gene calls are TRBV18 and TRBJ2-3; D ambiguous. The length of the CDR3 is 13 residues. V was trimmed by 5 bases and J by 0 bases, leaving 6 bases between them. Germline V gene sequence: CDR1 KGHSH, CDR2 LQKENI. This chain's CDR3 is CASSRDSTDTQYF. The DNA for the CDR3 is TGTGCCAGCTCAAGAGATAGCACAGATACGCAGTATTTT.

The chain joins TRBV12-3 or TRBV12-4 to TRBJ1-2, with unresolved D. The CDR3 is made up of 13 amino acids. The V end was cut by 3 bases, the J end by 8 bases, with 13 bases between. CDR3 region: CASSLEGRTGYTF. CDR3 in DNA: TGTGCCAGCAGTTTGGAGGGCAGGACCGGCTACACCTTC.

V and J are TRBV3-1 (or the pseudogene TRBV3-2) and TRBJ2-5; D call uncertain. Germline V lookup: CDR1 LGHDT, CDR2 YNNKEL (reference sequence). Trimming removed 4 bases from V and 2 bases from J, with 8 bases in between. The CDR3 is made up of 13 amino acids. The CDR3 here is CASSLRHQETQYF. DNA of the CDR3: TGTGCCAGCAGCCTCAGACATCAAGAGACCCAGTACTTC.

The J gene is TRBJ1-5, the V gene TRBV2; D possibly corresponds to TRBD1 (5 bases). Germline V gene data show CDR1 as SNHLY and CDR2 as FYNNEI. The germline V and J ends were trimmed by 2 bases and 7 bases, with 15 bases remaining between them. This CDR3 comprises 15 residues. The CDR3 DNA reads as TGTGCCAGCAGTGAACCGGGGGGGAGAATCCAGCCCCAGCATTTT. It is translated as CASSEPGGRIQPQHF.

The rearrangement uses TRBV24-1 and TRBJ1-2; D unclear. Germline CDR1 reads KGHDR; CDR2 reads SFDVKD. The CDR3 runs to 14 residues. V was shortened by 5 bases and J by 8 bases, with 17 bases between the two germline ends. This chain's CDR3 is CATSGALGEDGYTF. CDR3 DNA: TGTGCCACCAGTGGAGCCCTCGGGGAGGACGGCTACACCTTC.

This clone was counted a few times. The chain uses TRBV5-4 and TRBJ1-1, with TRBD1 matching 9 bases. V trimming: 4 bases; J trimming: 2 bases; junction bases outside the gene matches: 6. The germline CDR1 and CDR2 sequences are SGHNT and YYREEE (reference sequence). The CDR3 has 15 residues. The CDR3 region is CASSPIQGANTEAFF. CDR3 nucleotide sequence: TGTGCCAGCAGCCCTATACAGGGGGCAAACACTGAAGCTTTCTTT.

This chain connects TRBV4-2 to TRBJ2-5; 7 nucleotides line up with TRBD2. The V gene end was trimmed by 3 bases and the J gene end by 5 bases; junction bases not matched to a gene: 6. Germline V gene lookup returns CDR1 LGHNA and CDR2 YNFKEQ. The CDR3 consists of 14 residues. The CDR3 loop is CASSQRGTAETQYF. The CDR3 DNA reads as TGTGCCAGCAGCCAGCGGGGGACTGCGGAGACCCAGTACTTC.

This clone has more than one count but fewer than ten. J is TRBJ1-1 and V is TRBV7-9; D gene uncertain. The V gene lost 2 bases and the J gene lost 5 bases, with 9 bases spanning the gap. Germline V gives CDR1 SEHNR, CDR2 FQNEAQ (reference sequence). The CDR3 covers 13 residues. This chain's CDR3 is CASSLYPGTEAFF. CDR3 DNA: TGTGCCAGCAGCTTATATCCGGGAACTGAAGCTTTCTTT.

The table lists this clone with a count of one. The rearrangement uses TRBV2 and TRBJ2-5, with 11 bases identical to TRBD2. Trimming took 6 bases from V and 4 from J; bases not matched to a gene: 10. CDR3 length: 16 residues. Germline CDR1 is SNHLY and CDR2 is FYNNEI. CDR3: CASSPDLAGGTETQYF. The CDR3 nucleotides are TGTGCCAGCAGCCCCGACTTAGCGGGGGGGACAGAGACCCAGTACTTC.

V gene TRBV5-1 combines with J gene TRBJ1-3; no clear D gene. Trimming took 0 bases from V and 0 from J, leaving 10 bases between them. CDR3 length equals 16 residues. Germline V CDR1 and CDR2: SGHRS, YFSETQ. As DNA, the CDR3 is TGCGCCAGCAGCTTGGGTGTGGGGAGCTCTGGAAACACCATATATTTT. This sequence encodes CASSLGVGSSGNTIYF.

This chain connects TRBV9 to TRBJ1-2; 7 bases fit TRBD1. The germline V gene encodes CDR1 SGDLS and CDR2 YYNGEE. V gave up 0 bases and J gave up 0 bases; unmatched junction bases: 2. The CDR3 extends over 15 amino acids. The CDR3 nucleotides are TGTGCCAGCAGCGTAGATGGGACAGCTAACTATGGCTACACCTTC. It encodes CASSVDGTANYGYTF.

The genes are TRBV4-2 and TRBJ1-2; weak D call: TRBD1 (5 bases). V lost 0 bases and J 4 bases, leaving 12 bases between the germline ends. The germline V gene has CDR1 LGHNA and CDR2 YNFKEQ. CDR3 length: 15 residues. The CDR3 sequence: CASSQDWGRSYGYTF. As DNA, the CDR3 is TGTGCCAGCAGCCAAGATTGGGGGAGGAGCTATGGCTACACCTTC.

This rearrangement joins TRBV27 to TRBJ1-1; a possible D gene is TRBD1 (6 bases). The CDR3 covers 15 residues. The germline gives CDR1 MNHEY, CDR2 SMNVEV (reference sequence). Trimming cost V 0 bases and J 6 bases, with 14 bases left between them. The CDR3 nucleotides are TGTGCCAGCAGTTTATCGAATGGGGGCCGGGCTGAAGCTTTCTTT. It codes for CASSLSNGGRAEAFF.

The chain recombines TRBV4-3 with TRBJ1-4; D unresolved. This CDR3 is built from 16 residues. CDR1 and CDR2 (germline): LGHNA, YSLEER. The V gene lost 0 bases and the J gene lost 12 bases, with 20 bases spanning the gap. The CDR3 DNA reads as TGCGCCAGCAGCCAAGATCTCTTAAATAAGCTCGCGGAACTGTTTTTT. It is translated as CASSQDLLNKLAELFF.

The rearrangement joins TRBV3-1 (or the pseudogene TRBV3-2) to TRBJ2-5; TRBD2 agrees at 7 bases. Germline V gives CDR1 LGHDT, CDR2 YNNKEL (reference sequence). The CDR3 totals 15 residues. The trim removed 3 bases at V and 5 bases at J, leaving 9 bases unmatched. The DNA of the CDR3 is TGTGCCAGCAGCCATGGGAGGGATGACCTGGAGACCCAGTACTTC. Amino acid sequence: CASSHGRDDLETQYF.

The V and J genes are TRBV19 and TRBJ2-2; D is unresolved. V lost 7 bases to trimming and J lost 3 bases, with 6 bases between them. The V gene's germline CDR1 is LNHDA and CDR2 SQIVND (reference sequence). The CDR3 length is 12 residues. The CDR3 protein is CASNPDTGELFF. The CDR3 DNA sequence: TGTGCCAGTAATCCGGACACCGGGGAGCTGTTTTTT.

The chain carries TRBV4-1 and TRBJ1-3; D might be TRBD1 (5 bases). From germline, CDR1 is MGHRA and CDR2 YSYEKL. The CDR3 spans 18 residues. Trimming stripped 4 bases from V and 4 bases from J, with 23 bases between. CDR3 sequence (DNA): TGCGCCAGCAGCCTTCTCCTCTGGGGGGGAGGGAACGGAAACACCATATATTTT. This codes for CASSLLLWGGGNGNTIYF.

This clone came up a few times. The CDR3 loop reads CASSLGRVLSRTYEQYV. In nucleotides, the CDR3 is TGTGCCAGCAGTTTAGGGAGGGTACTCAGTAGGACCTACGAGCAGTACGTC. This rearrangement joins TRBV6-2 or TRBV6-3 to TRBJ2-7; TRBD2 matches at 7 bases. The CDR3 covers 17 residues. Germline V lookup: CDR1 MNHEY, CDR2 SVGEGT. V dropped 4 bases and J dropped 2; count of bases not matched to a gene: 14.

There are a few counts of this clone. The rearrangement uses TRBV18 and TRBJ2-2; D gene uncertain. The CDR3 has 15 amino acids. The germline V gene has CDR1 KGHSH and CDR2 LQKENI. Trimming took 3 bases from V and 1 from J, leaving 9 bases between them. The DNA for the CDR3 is TGTGCCAGCTCACCGAAGACTGGGAACACCGGGGAGCTGTTTTTT. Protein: CASSPKTGNTGELFF.

The CDR3 is CASSLVRIPPAYVGYTF. Written as DNA, the CDR3 is TGTGCCAGCAGCTTAGTGCGAATTCCCCCCGCATATGTCGGCTACACCTTC. The chain couples TRBV7-8 to TRBJ1-2; no reliable D call. This CDR3 has 17 residues. Germline V gene sequence: CDR1 SGHVS, CDR2 FQNEAQ. The germline V and J ends were trimmed by 1 base and 8 bases, with 23 bases remaining between them.

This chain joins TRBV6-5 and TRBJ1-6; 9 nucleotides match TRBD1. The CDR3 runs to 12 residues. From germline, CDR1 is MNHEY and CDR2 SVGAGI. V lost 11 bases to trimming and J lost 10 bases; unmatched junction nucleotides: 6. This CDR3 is CAAGQGGSPLHF. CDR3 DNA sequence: TGTGCCGCGGGACAGGGTGGATCACCCCTCCACTTT.

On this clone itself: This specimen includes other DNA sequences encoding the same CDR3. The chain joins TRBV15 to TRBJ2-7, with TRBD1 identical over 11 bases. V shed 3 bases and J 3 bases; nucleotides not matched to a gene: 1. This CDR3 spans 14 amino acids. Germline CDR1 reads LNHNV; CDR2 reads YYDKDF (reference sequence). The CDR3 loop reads CATSRGTGGYEQYV. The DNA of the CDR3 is TGTGCCACCAGCAGGGGGACAGGGGGCTACGAGCAGTACGTC.